The next 8 T cell receptor beta chains were all read from a single sample in a study of metastatic and nonmetastatic thyroid tumors. Thyroid surgery was preceded by no treatment in any patient. TCRdb reassembled clones from the PCR reads with MiXCR. Here the sample spans some 17,000 clones, about 25% being singletons. The sequenced sample was adjacent normal tissue. All receptors derive from a female donor with papillary thyroid cancer or a benign thyroid nodule (not recorded which). Some clones in this sample may be carry-over from other donors' samples.

This clone is medium-sized in the sample. The J gene is TRBJ1-2, the V gene TRBV30; perhaps TRBD1 as D (5 bases). CDR1 is GTSNPN, CDR2 SVGIG, per germline (reference sequence). CDR3 size: 14 residues. V gave up 0 bases and J gave up 3 bases, with 11 bases separating them. In nucleotides, the CDR3 is TGTGCCTGGAGTGTACCAGGGCCCTACTATGGCTACACCTTC. This translates into CAWSVPGPYYGYTF.

This chain uses TRBV11-2 with TRBJ1-3, with 11 nucleotides matching TRBD1. Germline V lookup: CDR1 SGHAT, CDR2 FQNNGV. CDR3 length: 16 residues. The trim removed 6 bases at V and 0 bases at J, leaving 4 bases unmatched. CDR3 nucleotides: TGTGCCAGCAGACGGGGACAGGGGGACTCTGGAAACACCATATATTTT. It specifies CASRRGQGDSGNTIYF.

This clone was observed a handful of times. The chain couples TRBV27 to TRBJ2-7, with TRBD2 matching over 12 bases. Germline CDR1 and CDR2: MNHEY and SMNVEV (reference sequence). Losses at the gene ends were 4 bases for V and 4 bases for J; bases not matched to a gene: 8. This CDR3 spans 16 amino acids. The CDR3, as DNA: TGTGCCAGCAGTTCTACTAGCGGGGGGCGCGTGTACGAGCAGTACTTC. The encoded protein is CASSSTSGGRVYEQYF.

This clone was seen a few times. This sequence joins TRBV20-1 and TRBJ1-3; D gene ambiguous. This CDR3 has 12 residues. The ends were cut back, 5 bases at V and 2 bases at J, with 7 bases in the middle. Germline V gives CDR1 DFQATT, CDR2 SNEGSKA (reference sequence). DNA for the CDR3: TGCAGTGCTTCGCTACCTGGAAACACCATATATTTT. Amino acid sequence: CSASLPGNTIYF.

This clone was recorded a few times. The chain uses TRBV6-2 or TRBV6-3 and TRBJ2-5; 8 positions agree with TRBD2. This CDR3 is 15 amino acids long. Germline CDR1 reads MNHEY; CDR2 reads SVGEGT. V dropped 2 bases and J dropped 4; count of bases not matched to a gene: 6. The CDR3 bases are TGTGCCAGCAGTTACGCTCCGGGAGGGCCAGAGACCCAGTACTTC. Its protein product is CASSYAPGGPETQYF.

In its sample, this clone was seen a few times. The chain combines TRBV30 with TRBJ2-7; D is unclear. Trimming pared 5 bases from V and 5 bases from J, leaving 10 bases between. Germline V CDR1 and CDR2: GTSNPN, SVGIG (reference sequence). The CDR3 loop spans 11 amino acids. The CDR3 sequence is CAWSEENEQYF. The CDR3 DNA reads as TGTGCCTGGTCCGAGGAGAACGAGCAGTACTTC.

V is TRBV6-1 and J is TRBJ2-1; 8 nucleotides match TRBD1. This CDR3 has 13 residues. CDR1 and CDR2 (germline): MNHNS, SASEGT. Losses at the gene ends were 5 bases for V and 5 bases for J; bases not matched to a gene: 2. CDR3 region: CASSRQGNNEQFF. In DNA form, the CDR3 reads TGTGCCAGCAGTCGACAGGGGAACAATGAGCAGTTCTTC.

The DNA for the CDR3 is TGTGCCAGCAGCTTACTCGACGGTCAGAACACTGAAGCTTTCTTT. Residues: CASSLLDGQNTEAFF. The chain has TRBV7-9 and TRBJ1-1; D not certain. Germline CDR1 and CDR2: SEHNR and FQNEAQ (reference sequence). V was clipped by 2 bases and J by 1 base, with 11 bases between them. The CDR3 is 15 amino acids.